A single sample gave rise to the 13 T cell receptor beta chains below, sequenced in a study of OX40 agonist ivuxolimab in advanced cancers. The assay was immunoSEQ multiplex PCR, and TCRdb's table has in-frame clones only and misses some. Of 90,000 or so clones in the sample, roughly nine tenths were seen once. Material: CD4+ or CD8+ T cells sorted from blood, obtained in a trial of the OX40 agonist ivuxolimab. These receptors all come from an adult with an advanced solid tumor such as melanoma, head and neck, liver or kidney cancer.

This clone was detected once. The chain couples TRBV9 to TRBJ2-3; 11 nucleotides match TRBD2. CDR1 is SGDLS, CDR2 YYNGEE, per germline. This CDR3 has 18 amino acids. The V and J ends lost 5 bases and 3 bases, in that order; junction bases with no gene match: 14. The CDR3 protein is CASRRFMTTSGRTDTQYF. CDR3 nucleotide sequence: TGTGCCAGCAGACGTTTTATGACAACTAGCGGGAGAACAGATACGCAGTATTTT.

In its sample, this clone was seen a few times. The genes are TRBV14 and TRBJ1-2, with D perhaps TRBD1 (5 bases). Trimming left V 1 base short and J 6 bases short, with 15 bases between. Looked up from germline, CDR1 is SGHDN and CDR2 is FVKESK. This CDR3 is built from 15 residues. CDR3 in DNA: TGTGCCAGCAGCCAAGCGGGCCCCTGGGGACATGGCTACACCTTC. This encodes CASSQAGPWGHGYTF.

The chain is built from TRBV20-1 and TRBJ1-2; D not resolved. Germline V lookup: CDR1 DFQATT, CDR2 SNEGSKA (reference sequence). The CDR3 totals 10 residues. Trimming shortened V by 1 base and J by 7 bases, and 4 bases separated the two germline ends. The CDR3 DNA sequence: TGCAGTGCTAGAGCCGGTGGCTACACCTTC. This encodes CSARAGGYTF.

The chain joins TRBV30 to TRBJ1-1; D ambiguous. Germline-derived CDR1 and CDR2 are GTSNPN and SVGIG (reference sequence). Trimming took 2 bases from V and 0 from J, leaving 7 bases between them. This CDR3 is 13 amino acids long. CDR3 DNA sequence: TGTGCCTGGAGTAGGGAAATGAACACTGAAGCTTTCTTT. It specifies CAWSREMNTEAFF.

The chain joins TRBV13 to TRBJ1-1; D may be TRBD1 (6 bases). CDR3 length equals 14 residues. The germline V gene encodes CDR1 PRHDT and CDR2 FYEKMQ (reference sequence). The germline V and J ends were trimmed by 3 bases and 2 bases, with 10 bases remaining between them. The CDR3 protein is CASSLWGPNTEAFF. DNA of the CDR3: TGTGCCAGCAGCTTGTGGGGGCCTAACACTGAAGCTTTCTTT.

This chain uses TRBV5-6 with TRBJ2-7; tentative D call: TRBD2 (6 bases). The V end lost 4 bases, the J end lost 0 bases, and 17 bases lay between the germline ends. The germline gives CDR1 SGHDT, CDR2 YYEEEE. This CDR3 has 16 residues. CDR3 amino acids: CASSLTMGGASYEQYF. The CDR3 DNA reads as TGTGCCAGCAGCCTGACGATGGGCGGGGCCTCCTACGAGCAGTACTTC.

The chain joins TRBV6-6 to TRBJ2-1; TRBD2 might be the D (6 bases). The CDR3 runs to 14 residues. Germline CDR1 is MNHNY and CDR2 is SVGAGI (reference sequence). Deletions cut 2 bases from V and 6 bases from J, with 11 bases between. The DNA for the CDR3 is TGTGCCAGCAGTTACGGAGGGACTCCCAATGAGCAGTTCTTC. Its protein product is CASSYGGTPNEQFF.

V gene TRBV19 combines with J gene TRBJ1-3; tentative D call: TRBD1 (5 bases). The CDR3 runs 16 residues. Looked up from germline, CDR1 is LNHDA and CDR2 is SQIVND (reference sequence). The V and J ends lost 8 bases and 4 bases respectively, with 21 bases between them. CDR3 DNA sequence: TGTGCCAGTGACGGCGGGACGGAGGGTTTCGGAAACACCATATATTTT. This gives the protein CASDGGTEGFGNTIYF.

The V gene is TRBV2, the J gene TRBJ2-7; perhaps TRBD2 as D (6 bases). Per germline, CDR1 SNHLY and CDR2 FYNNEI. V was cut by 6 bases and J by 0 bases, with 15 bases left in between. The CDR3 length is 15 residues. CDR3 sequence (DNA): TGTGCCAGCAGGGGAATAGCGGAGCGCTCCTACGAGCAGTACTTC. Its protein is CASRGIAERSYEQYF.

The count of this clone is one. This chain connects TRBV4-1 to TRBJ2-7, with D possibly matching TRBD1 (6 bases). Trimming took 0 bases from V and 2 from J, leaving 11 bases between them. The CDR3 runs to 15 residues. CDR1 is MGHRA and CDR2 is YSYEKL in the germline V gene. The CDR3 here is CASSQDRGTTYEQYF. The DNA for the CDR3 is TGCGCCAGCAGCCAAGACAGGGGCACTACCTACGAGCAGTACTTC.

This rearrangement joins TRBV9 to TRBJ1-2; the D gene is possibly TRBD1 (5 bases). Germline V CDR1 and CDR2: SGDLS, YYNGEE. V dropped 5 bases and J dropped 5 bases, with 10 bases sitting between them. The CDR3 has 12 residues. The CDR3 reads CASSKSGYGYTF. Here the CDR3 DNA reads TGTGCCAGCAGTAAATCAGGGTATGGCTACACCTTC.

The chain joins TRBV7-9 to TRBJ1-2; 9 bases are a match to TRBD1. CDR1 is SEHNR, CDR2 FQNEAQ, per germline (reference sequence). This CDR3 contains 16 residues. The V and J ends lost 5 bases and 4 bases, in that order; junction bases with no gene match: 11. The CDR3 reads CASSRTSTGGGYGYTF. CDR3 DNA sequence: TGTGCCAGCAGCCGTACCTCGACAGGGGGTGGCTATGGCTACACCTTC.

The rearrangement uses TRBV7-2 and TRBJ1-2, with D uncertain. The CDR3 sequence is 15 residues long. Trimming shortened V by 2 bases and J by 0 bases, and 10 bases separated the two germline ends. Germline V CDR1 and CDR2: SGHTA, FQGNSA. The CDR3 DNA sequence: TGTGCCAGCAGCTTATGGACGAAGCCTAACTATGGCTACACCTTC. It encodes CASSLWTKPNYGYTF.